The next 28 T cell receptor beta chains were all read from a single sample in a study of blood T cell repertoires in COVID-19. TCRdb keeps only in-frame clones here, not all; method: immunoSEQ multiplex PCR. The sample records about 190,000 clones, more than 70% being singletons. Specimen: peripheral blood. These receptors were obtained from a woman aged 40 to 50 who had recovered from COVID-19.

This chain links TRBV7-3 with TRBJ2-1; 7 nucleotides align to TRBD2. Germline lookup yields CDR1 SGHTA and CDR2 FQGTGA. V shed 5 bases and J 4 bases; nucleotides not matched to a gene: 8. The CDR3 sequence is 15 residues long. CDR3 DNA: TGTGCCAGCAGCCCCCAACTAGCGCCTTACAATGAGCAGTTCTTC. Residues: CASSPQLAPYNEQFF. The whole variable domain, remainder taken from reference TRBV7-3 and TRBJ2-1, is GAGVSQTPSNKVTEKGKYVELRCDPISGHTALYWYRQSLGQGPEFLIYFQGTGAADDSGLPNDRFFAVRPEGSVSTLKIQRTERGDSAVYLCASSPQLAPYNEQFFGPGTRLTVL.

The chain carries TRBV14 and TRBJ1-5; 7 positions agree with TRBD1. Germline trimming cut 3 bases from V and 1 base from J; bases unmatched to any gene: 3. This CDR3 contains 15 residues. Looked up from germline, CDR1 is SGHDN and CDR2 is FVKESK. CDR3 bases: TGTGCCAGCAGCCAGACAGGGAAAAGCAATCAGCCCCAGCATTTT. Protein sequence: CASSQTGKSNQPQHF.

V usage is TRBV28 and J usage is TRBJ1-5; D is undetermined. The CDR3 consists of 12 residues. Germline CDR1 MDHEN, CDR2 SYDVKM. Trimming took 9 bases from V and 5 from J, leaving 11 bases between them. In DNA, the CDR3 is TGTGCCAGTAGCCAGTTGGATCAGCCCCAGCATTTT. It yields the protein CASSQLDQPQHF.

This CDR3 reads CASSYGEGVRIITEAFF. The CDR3 nucleotides are TGCGCCAGCAGCTATGGGGAGGGAGTCAGGATAATAACTGAAGCTTTCTTT. The genes are TRBV5-1 and TRBJ1-1; D is unresolved. Trimming removed 3 bases at V and 5 bases at J, with 23 bases between. The CDR3 consists of 17 residues. Germline CDR1 is SGHRS and CDR2 is YFSETQ.

This CDR3 reads CASTTSTRAKETQYF. CDR3 coding DNA: TGTGCCAGCACCACCTCGACCAGGGCGAAAGAGACCCAGTACTTC. V gene TRBV5-4 combines with J gene TRBJ2-5; D is possibly TRBD1 (5 bases). The germline V and J ends were trimmed by 6 bases and 3 bases, with 18 bases remaining between them. This CDR3 contains 15 residues. The V gene's germline CDR1 is SGHNT and CDR2 YYREEE (reference sequence).

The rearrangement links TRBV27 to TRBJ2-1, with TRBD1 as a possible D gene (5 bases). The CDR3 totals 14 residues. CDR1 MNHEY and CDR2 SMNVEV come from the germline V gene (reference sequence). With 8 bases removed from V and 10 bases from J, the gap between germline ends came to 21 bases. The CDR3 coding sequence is TGTGCCAGCTCACGAGACAGACCCTTGGGCGAGCAGTTCTTC. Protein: CASSRDRPLGEQFF.

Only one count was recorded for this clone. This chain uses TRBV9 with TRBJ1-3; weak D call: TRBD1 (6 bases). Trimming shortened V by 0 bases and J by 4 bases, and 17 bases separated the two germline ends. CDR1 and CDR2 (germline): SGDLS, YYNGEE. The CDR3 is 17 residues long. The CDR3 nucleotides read TGTGCCAGCAGCGTAGCGGGGCGGGGGGCTGACGGAAACACCATATATTTT. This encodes CASSVAGRGADGNTIYF.

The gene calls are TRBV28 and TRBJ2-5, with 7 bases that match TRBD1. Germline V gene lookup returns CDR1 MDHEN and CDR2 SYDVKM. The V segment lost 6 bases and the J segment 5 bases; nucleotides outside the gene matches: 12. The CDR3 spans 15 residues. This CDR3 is CASSRNQQGWETQYF. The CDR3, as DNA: TGTGCCAGCAGCCGAAATCAACAGGGGTGGGAGACCCAGTACTTC. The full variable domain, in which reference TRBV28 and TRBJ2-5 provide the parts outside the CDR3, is DVKVTQSSRYLVKRTGEKVFLECVQDMDHENMFWYRQDPGLGLRLIYFSYDVKMKEKGDIPEGYSVSREKKERFSLILESASTNQTSMYLCASSRNQQGWETQYFGPGTRLLVL.

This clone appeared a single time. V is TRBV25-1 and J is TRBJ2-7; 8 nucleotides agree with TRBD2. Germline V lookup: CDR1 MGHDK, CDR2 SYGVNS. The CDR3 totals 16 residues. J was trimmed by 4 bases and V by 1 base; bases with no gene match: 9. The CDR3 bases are TGTGCCAGCAGTGAATTTGGCGGGGGGAAGGTTTACGAGCAGTACTTC. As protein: CASSEFGGGKVYEQYF.

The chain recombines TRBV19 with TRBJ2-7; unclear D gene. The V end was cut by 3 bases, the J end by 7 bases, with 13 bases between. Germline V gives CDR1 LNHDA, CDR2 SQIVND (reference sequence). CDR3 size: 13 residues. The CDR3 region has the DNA TGTGCCAGTAGTATGGGCCCTCTTGGGGAGCAGTACTTC. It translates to CASSMGPLGEQYF.

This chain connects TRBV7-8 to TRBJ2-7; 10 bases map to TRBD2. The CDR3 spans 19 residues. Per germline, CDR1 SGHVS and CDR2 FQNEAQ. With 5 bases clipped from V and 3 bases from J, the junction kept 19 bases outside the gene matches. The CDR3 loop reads CASSLTETSGFGTLYEQYF. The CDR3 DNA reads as TGTGCCAGCAGCCTAACGGAGACTAGCGGGTTTGGAACCCTCTACGAGCAGTACTTC.

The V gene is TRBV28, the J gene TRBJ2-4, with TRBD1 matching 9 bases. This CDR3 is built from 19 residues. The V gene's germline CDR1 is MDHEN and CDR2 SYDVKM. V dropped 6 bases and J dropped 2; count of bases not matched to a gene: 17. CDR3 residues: CASRTKRVQGALSKNIQYF. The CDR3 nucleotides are TGTGCCAGCAGAACAAAACGGGTACAGGGGGCTTTATCCAAAAACATTCAGTACTTC. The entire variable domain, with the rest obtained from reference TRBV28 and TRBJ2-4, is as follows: DVKVTQSSRYLVKRTGEKVFLECVQDMDHENMFWYRQDPGLGLRLIYFSYDVKMKEKGDIPEGYSVSREKKERFSLILESASTNQTSMYLCASRTKRVQGALSKNIQYFGAGTRLSVL.

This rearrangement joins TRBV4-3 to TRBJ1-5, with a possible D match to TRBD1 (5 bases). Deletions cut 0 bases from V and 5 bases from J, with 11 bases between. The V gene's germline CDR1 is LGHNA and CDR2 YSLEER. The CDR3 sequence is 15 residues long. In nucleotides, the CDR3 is TGCGCCAGCAGCCAAGATCTGCAGGGCTATCAGCCCCAGCATTTT. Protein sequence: CASSQDLQGYQPQHF.

In DNA, the CDR3 is TGTGCCAGCAGCCACTCTTGGCTAGGCGATGAGCAGTTCTTC. Protein sequence: CASSHSWLGDEQFF. This chain uses TRBV14 with TRBJ2-1; D gene ambiguous. V shed 3 bases and J shed 8 bases, with 14 bases lying between them. The CDR3 is made up of 14 amino acids. CDR1 is SGHDN, CDR2 FVKESK, per germline.

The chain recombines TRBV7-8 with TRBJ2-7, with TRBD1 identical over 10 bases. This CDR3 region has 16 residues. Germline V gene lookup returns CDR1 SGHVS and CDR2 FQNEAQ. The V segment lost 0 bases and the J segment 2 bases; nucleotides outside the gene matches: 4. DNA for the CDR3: TGTGCCAGCAGCTTAGCCGGGACAGGGGTTACCTACGAGCAGTACTTC. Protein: CASSLAGTGVTYEQYF.

The CDR3 loop is CASSVDGNYNYGYTF. The CDR3 nucleotides are TGTGCCAGTAGCGTGGACGGGAACTATAACTATGGCTACACCTTC. The chain recombines TRBV19 with TRBJ1-2; unclear D gene. Germline CDR1 LNHDA, CDR2 SQIVND (reference sequence). Trimming stripped 6 bases from V and 1 base from J, with 15 bases between. This CDR3 region has 15 residues.

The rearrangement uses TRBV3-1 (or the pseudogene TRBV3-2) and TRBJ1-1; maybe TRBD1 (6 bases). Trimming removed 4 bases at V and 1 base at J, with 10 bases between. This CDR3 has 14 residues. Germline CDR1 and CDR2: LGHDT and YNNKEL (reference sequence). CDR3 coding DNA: TGTGCCAGCAGCCTCCCACAGGGGAACACTGAAGCTTTCTTT. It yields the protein CASSLPQGNTEAFF.

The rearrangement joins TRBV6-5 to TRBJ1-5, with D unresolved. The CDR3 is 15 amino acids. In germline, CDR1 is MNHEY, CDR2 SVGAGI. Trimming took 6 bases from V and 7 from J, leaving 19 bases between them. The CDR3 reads CASSTTTGSGQPQHF. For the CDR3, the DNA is TGTGCCAGCAGCACCACGACGGGTTCGGGGCAGCCCCAGCATTTT.

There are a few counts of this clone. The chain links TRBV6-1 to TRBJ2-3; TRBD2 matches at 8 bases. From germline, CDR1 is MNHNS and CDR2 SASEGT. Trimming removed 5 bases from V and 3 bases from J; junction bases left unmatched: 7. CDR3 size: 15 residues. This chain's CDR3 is CASSLLAGGTDTQYF. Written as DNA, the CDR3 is TGTGCCAGCAGTTTGCTAGCGGGTGGAACAGATACGCAGTATTTT.

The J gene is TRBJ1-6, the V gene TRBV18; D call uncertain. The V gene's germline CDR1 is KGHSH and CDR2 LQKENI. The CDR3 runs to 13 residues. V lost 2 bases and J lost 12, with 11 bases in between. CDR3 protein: CASSPNTRVPLHF. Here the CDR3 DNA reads TGTGCCAGCTCACCAAATACCCGGGTACCCCTCCACTTT.

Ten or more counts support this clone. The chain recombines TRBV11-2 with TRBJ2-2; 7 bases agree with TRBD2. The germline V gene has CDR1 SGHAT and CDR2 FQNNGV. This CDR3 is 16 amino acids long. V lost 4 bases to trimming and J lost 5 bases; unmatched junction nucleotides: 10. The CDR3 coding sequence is TGTGCCAGCAGCTCCCGACTAGCATCGAGGACCGGGGAGCTGTTTTTT. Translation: CASSSRLASRTGELFF.

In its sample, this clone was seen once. The CDR3 sequence is CASSQIPGVAGELFF. The CDR3 nucleotides read TGCGCCAGCAGCCAAATCCCGGGGGTGGCCGGGGAGCTGTTTTTT. The chain has TRBV4-1 and TRBJ2-2, with D possibly matching TRBD2 (6 bases). Germline V lookup: CDR1 MGHRA, CDR2 YSYEKL. V was cut by 2 bases and J by 6 bases, with 13 bases left in between. This CDR3 has 15 residues.

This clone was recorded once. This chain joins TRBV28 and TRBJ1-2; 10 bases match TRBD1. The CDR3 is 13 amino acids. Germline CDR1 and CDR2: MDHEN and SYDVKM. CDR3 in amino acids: CAAGRQGAYGYTF. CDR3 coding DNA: TGTGCAGCGGGGAGACAGGGGGCCTATGGCTACACCTTC.

As DNA, the CDR3 is TGTGCCAGCTCACCAGGGGCAGCCTACACCTTC. Amino acid sequence: CASSPGAAYTF. V and J are TRBV18 and TRBJ1-2, with D tentatively TRBD1 (5 bases). Germline V lookup: CDR1 KGHSH, CDR2 LQKENI. CDR3 size: 11 residues. V was pared by 2 bases and J by 10 bases, with 8 bases between.

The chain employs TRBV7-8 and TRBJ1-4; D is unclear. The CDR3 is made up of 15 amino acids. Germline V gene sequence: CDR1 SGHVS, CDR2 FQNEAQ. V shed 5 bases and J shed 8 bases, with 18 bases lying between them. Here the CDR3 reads CASSLVPGRIEKLFF. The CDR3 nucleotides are TGTGCCAGCAGCCTAGTCCCAGGCCGAATCGAAAAACTGTTTTTT.

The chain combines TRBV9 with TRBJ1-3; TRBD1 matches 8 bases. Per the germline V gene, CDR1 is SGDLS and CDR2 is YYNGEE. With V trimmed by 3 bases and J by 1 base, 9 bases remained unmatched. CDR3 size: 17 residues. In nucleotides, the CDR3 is TGTGCCAGCAGCGGCCCCCCGGACAGGGTATCTGGAAACACCATATATTTT. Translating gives CASSGPPDRVSGNTIYF.

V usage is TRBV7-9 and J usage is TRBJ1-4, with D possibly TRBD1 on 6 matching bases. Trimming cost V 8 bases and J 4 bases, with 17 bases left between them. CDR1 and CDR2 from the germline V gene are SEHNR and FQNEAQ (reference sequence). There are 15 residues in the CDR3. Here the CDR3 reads CASGDSPGHNEKLFF. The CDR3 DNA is TGTGCCAGCGGCGATTCACCGGGACATAATGAAAAACTGTTTTTT.

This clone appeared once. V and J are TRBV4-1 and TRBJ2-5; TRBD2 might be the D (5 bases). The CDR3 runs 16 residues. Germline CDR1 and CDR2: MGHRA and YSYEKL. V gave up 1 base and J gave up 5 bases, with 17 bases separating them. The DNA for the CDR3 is TGCGCCAGCAGCCAAGGGTTGACGGGAACGGGGGAGACCCAGTACTTC. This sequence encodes CASSQGLTGTGETQYF.